This TCR beta chain is drawn from a study of T cell responses to AZD1222 COVID-19 vaccine. The assay was immunoSEQ multiplex PCR, and TCRdb's table has in-frame clones only and misses some. The table records roughly 84,000 clones, 70% to 90% of them present only once. This CDR3 is built from 17 residues. The V end lost 3 bases, the J end lost 5 bases, and 20 bases lay between the germline ends. CDR1 and CDR2 (germline): ENHRY, SYGVKD. This clone was seen more than once but under ten times. What it binds is unknown. Study-wide points: Nearly half of spike-specific TCRs reportedly go after variant regions that carry no mutations. Donors were largely white British and mainly female; clonal diversity was possibly underestimated. Repertoire sampling happened only post peak T cell response.

The source was peripheral blood, collected 28 days after the second AZD1222 dose. This receptor was taken from an adult who received the AZD1222 COVID-19 vaccine. This chain links TRBV10-3 with TRBJ2-1, with a weak D call TRBD1 (6 bases). The CDR3 spells CAISDPTGQKSNNEQFF. CDR3 bases: TGTGCCATCAGTGACCCAACAGGGCAAAAATCTAACAATGAGCAGTTCTTC.